A selection of T cell receptor beta chains follows, all from one sample in a study of radiation and T cells in renal cell carcinoma. Sequencing used immunoSEQ multiplex PCR; TCRdb keeps in-frame clones, though not all of them. The sample has 130,000 or so clones, over 65% seen once. This specimen was blood, taken from a patient whose treatment included radiotherapy and nephrectomy. The receptors here all came from a woman aged 50 to 60 with renal cell carcinoma. Each CDR3 is given with its conserved first and last residue. Each record gives: CDR3 DNA, CDR3 protein, J gene, D gene, clone size, V gene. D genes are given only for firm matches. Clone size, where shown, is once, few, many, or a class for clones that have expanded.

CDR3 DNA: TGTGCCACCACCCCGGACAGGGGTCCCTACGAGCAGTACTTC; CDR3 protein: CATTPDRGPYEQYF; J gene: TRBJ2-7; D gene: TRBD1; clone size: NA; V gene: TRBV15
CDR3 DNA: TGTGCCAGCAGTGAGGAGGGGAATCAGCCCCAGCATTTT; CDR3 protein: CASSEEGNQPQHF; J gene: TRBJ1-5; D gene: NA; clone size: NA; V gene: TRBV6-1
CDR3 DNA: TGCGCCAGCAGCCAAGATCTTGGTAGCGGGAGATACGAGCAGTACTTC; CDR3 protein: CASSQDLGSGRYEQYF; J gene: TRBJ2-7; D gene: TRBD2; clone size: NA; V gene: TRBV4-3
CDR3 DNA: TGTGCCAGCAGCGTACGGCTAGCGGCGAACACCGGGGAGCTGTTTTTT; CDR3 protein: CASSVRLAANTGELFF; J gene: TRBJ2-2; D gene: TRBD2; clone size: NA; V gene: TRBV9
CDR3 DNA: TGTGCCAGCAGCTTAGAGCTAGCGGGAAACACCGGGGAGCTGTTTTTT; CDR3 protein: CASSLELAGNTGELFF; J gene: TRBJ2-2; D gene: TRBD2; clone size: NA; V gene: TRBV11-2
CDR3 DNA: TGTGCCAGCAGCTCCTCTCTGGGGCTAGTAGATACGCAGTATTTT; CDR3 protein: CASSSSLGLVDTQYF; J gene: TRBJ2-3; D gene: NA; clone size: NA; V gene: TRBV7-2
CDR3 DNA: TGTGCCAGCAGTTACACCCGGTATGGCGAGCAGTACTTC; CDR3 protein: CASSYTRYGEQYF; J gene: TRBJ2-7; D gene: NA; clone size: NA; V gene: TRBV6-5
CDR3 DNA: TGTGCCAGCAGTGGGGACAGGAGCTACTCTGGGGCCAACGTCCTGACTTTC; CDR3 protein: CASSGDRSYSGANVLTF; J gene: TRBJ2-6; D gene: TRBD1; clone size: once; V gene: TRBV2
CDR3 DNA: TGTGCCAGCAGTAGGGACAGGGAGGCCTATGGCTACACCTTC; CDR3 protein: CASSRDREAYGYTF; J gene: TRBJ1-2; D gene: TRBD1; clone size: few; V gene: TRBV2
CDR3 DNA: TGCGCCAGCAGCCATTACACCTCGGGAACTGAAGCTTTCTTT; CDR3 protein: CASSHYTSGTEAFF; J gene: TRBJ1-1; D gene: NA; clone size: NA; V gene: TRBV4-3
CDR3 DNA: TGTGCCAGCAGTCGAAGGACAGGTCCCTACGAGCAGTACTTC; CDR3 protein: CASSRRTGPYEQYF; J gene: TRBJ2-7; D gene: TRBD1; clone size: NA; V gene: TRBV28
CDR3 DNA: TGCGCCAGCAGCTCGGACAGTGGCTACACCTTC; CDR3 protein: CASSSDSGYTF; J gene: TRBJ1-2; D gene: NA; clone size: few; V gene: TRBV5-1
CDR3 DNA: TGTGCCAGCCAGAACGGGACTAGCGGGAGTGTAAAGCAGTATTTT; CDR3 protein: CASQNGTSGSVKQYF; J gene: TRBJ2-3; D gene: TRBD2; clone size: few; V gene: TRBV6-4
CDR3 DNA: TGTGCCAGCAGTCAGGGACAGGGACAGTACGAGCAGTACTTC; CDR3 protein: CASSQGQGQYEQYF; J gene: TRBJ2-7; D gene: TRBD1; clone size: few; V gene: TRBV27
CDR3 DNA: TGTGCCAGCAGCGTAGATCTAGCTTTCAATGAGCAGTTCTTC; CDR3 protein: CASSVDLAFNEQFF; J gene: TRBJ2-1; D gene: NA; clone size: NA; V gene: TRBV9
CDR3 DNA: TGTGCCAGCAAAGAGGGGCCCTCCCATGGCTACACCTTC; CDR3 protein: CASKEGPSHGYTF; J gene: TRBJ1-2; D gene: NA; clone size: NA; V gene: TRBV2
CDR3 DNA: TGCGCCAGCAGCCCCGGGCCGGTTGGGGTTGATGAAAAACTGTTTTTT; CDR3 protein: CASSPGPVGVDEKLFF; J gene: TRBJ1-4; D gene: NA; clone size: NA; V gene: TRBV5-1
CDR3 DNA: TGTGCCATCAGGTTCGGGACAGGCAACTCCGGGGAGCTGTTTTTT; CDR3 protein: CAIRFGTGNSGELFF; J gene: TRBJ2-2; D gene: TRBD1; clone size: NA; V gene: TRBV10-3
CDR3 DNA: TGTGCCAGCACCCCGACAGGGGGTTCCTACGAGCAGTACTTC; CDR3 protein: CASTPTGGSYEQYF; J gene: TRBJ2-7; D gene: TRBD1; clone size: NA; V gene: TRBV6-6
CDR3 DNA: TGCACCAGCAGCCCGTGTGGGCCTTACCAAGAGACCCAGTACTTC; CDR3 protein: CTSSPCGPYQETQYF; J gene: TRBJ2-5; D gene: NA; clone size: NA; V gene: TRBV1
CDR3 DNA: TGTGCCAGTAGTATCTCCAGGGAGGCTGGTGGCTACACCTTC; CDR3 protein: CASSISREAGGYTF; J gene: TRBJ1-2; D gene: NA; clone size: NA; V gene: TRBV19
CDR3 DNA: TGTGCCAGCTCACCATCGGGAGGTAGTGCGGACGGATACACAGATACGCAGTATTTT; CDR3 protein: CASSPSGGSADGYTDTQYF; J gene: TRBJ2-3; D gene: TRBD2; clone size: NA; V gene: TRBV18
CDR3 DNA: TGTGCCAGCAGCTTAGTAGCAGGGGGCTCGAACACCGGGGAGCTGTTTTTT; CDR3 protein: CASSLVAGGSNTGELFF; J gene: TRBJ2-2; D gene: TRBD1; clone size: NA; V gene: TRBV7-2
CDR3 DNA: TGTGCCAGCAGTCCCCGACGGGACTCTGGAAACACCATATATTTT; CDR3 protein: CASSPRRDSGNTIYF; J gene: TRBJ1-3; D gene: NA; clone size: NA; V gene: TRBV25-1
CDR3 DNA: TGTGCCAGCAGCGTAGGGACGGCTAATGAAAAACTGTTTTTT; CDR3 protein: CASSVGTANEKLFF; J gene: TRBJ1-4; D gene: NA; clone size: few; V gene: TRBV9
CDR3 DNA: TGTGCCAGCAGAGTCGCAGTCCACCGGCCCTCCGAGCAGTACTTC; CDR3 protein: CASRVAVHRPSEQYF; J gene: TRBJ2-7; D gene: NA; clone size: NA; V gene: TRBV28
CDR3 DNA: TGTGCCAGCAGCTTAGTCCCCGGAGCGAACGAAGAGACCCAGTACTTC; CDR3 protein: CASSLVPGANEETQYF; J gene: TRBJ2-5; D gene: NA; clone size: NA; V gene: TRBV7-2
CDR3 DNA: TGCGCCAGCAGCCCTGGGGCGATTCCAGAAAAACTGTTTTTT; CDR3 protein: CASSPGAIPEKLFF; J gene: TRBJ1-4; D gene: NA; clone size: NA; V gene: TRBV5-1
CDR3 DNA: TGTGCCAGCAGCCAAGGGGTAGGCTCTGGGGCCAACGTCCTGACTTTC; CDR3 protein: CASSQGVGSGANVLTF; J gene: TRBJ2-6; D gene: NA; clone size: once; V gene: TRBV4-2
CDR3 DNA: TGTGCCAGCAGCAACCCTCCAGGGGGCATAGGCACTGAAGCTTTCTTT; CDR3 protein: CASSNPPGGIGTEAFF; J gene: TRBJ1-1; D gene: TRBD1; clone size: NA; V gene: TRBV28
CDR3 DNA: TGCGCCAGCAGCACCTCCGGGACAGGGAATGAAAAACTGTTTTTT; CDR3 protein: CASSTSGTGNEKLFF; J gene: TRBJ1-4; D gene: TRBD1; clone size: NA; V gene: TRBV5-1
CDR3 DNA: TGTGCCACCAGCAGAGCAGTAGCGGCGACCGGGGAGCTGTTTTTT; CDR3 protein: CATSRAVAATGELFF; J gene: TRBJ2-2; D gene: NA; clone size: NA; V gene: TRBV15
CDR3 DNA: TGTGCCAGCACCAAAATCGCAGGGACCTACGAGCAGTACTTC; CDR3 protein: CASTKIAGTYEQYF; J gene: TRBJ2-7; D gene: NA; clone size: NA; V gene: TRBV6-5
CDR3 DNA: TGTGCCAGCAGCCTCGACAGCCCCCCTGGTGAAGCTTTCTTT; CDR3 protein: CASSLDSPPGEAFF; J gene: TRBJ1-1; D gene: NA; clone size: NA; V gene: TRBV6-5
CDR3 DNA: TGTGCCAGCAGCGTAGAATGGGCGGATACGCAGTATTTT; CDR3 protein: CASSVEWADTQYF; J gene: TRBJ2-3; D gene: NA; clone size: NA; V gene: TRBV9
CDR3 DNA: TGTGCCAGCAGCGTAGTTGGGACAGGGCCCTACAATGAGCAGTTCTTC; CDR3 protein: CASSVVGTGPYNEQFF; J gene: TRBJ2-1; D gene: TRBD1; clone size: NA; V gene: TRBV9
CDR3 DNA: TGTGCCAGCAGTCCTAACACAGATACGCAGTATTTT; CDR3 protein: CASSPNTDTQYF; J gene: TRBJ2-3; D gene: NA; clone size: NA; V gene: TRBV2
CDR3 DNA: TGTGCCAGCAGTGATGCCCGGGACCTTGCCTACGAGCAGTACTTC; CDR3 protein: CASSDARDLAYEQYF; J gene: TRBJ2-7; D gene: NA; clone size: NA; V gene: TRBV25-1
CDR3 DNA: TGTGCCAGCAGCTCACTGACTAGCGGGGCGGCGACCCAGTACTTC; CDR3 protein: CASSSLTSGAATQYF; J gene: TRBJ2-5; D gene: TRBD2; clone size: NA; V gene: TRBV9
CDR3 DNA: TGTGCCAGCAGCTTGCCCCCCGGGAGCGGGGAGCTGTTTTTT; CDR3 protein: CASSLPPGSGELFF; J gene: TRBJ2-2; D gene: NA; clone size: NA; V gene: TRBV7-2
CDR3 DNA: TGCGCCAGCAGTGAGTCATCTCGACAAATAAACAATGAGCAGTTCTTC; CDR3 protein: CASSESSRQINNEQFF; J gene: TRBJ2-1; D gene: NA; clone size: NA; V gene: TRBV10-1
CDR3 DNA: TGCGCCAGCAGCTTGACTAGCGGGAGTTTGAATGAGCAGTTCTTC; CDR3 protein: CASSLTSGSLNEQFF; J gene: TRBJ2-1; D gene: TRBD2; clone size: NA; V gene: TRBV5-1
CDR3 DNA: TGTGCCAGCAGCTTAGTGGCCGGGACACGAGCTAACTATGGCTACACCTTC; CDR3 protein: CASSLVAGTRANYGYTF; J gene: TRBJ1-2; D gene: NA; clone size: NA; V gene: TRBV7-2
CDR3 DNA: TGTGCCAGTAGCGACAGGGGCTCGAGCTCCTACAATGAGCAGTTCTTC; CDR3 protein: CASSDRGSSSYNEQFF; J gene: TRBJ2-1; D gene: TRBD1; clone size: NA; V gene: TRBV19
CDR3 DNA: TGTGCCAGCAGGATCGACAGGGCTGCCTACGAGCAGTACTTC; CDR3 protein: CASRIDRAAYEQYF; J gene: TRBJ2-7; D gene: TRBD1; clone size: NA; V gene: TRBV6-5